This T cell receptor beta chain was profiled in a study of blood T cells in healthy people across ages. PCR was performed a second time for about 7 to 12 cycles using a sample-barcoded 5' primer and a J-beta primer mix. Each CDR3 protein is one row after TCRdb ran MiXCR on the 5' RACE reads. Of 1.5 million to 2 million distinct CDR3 sequences listed, around half are singletons. Germline-derived CDR1 and CDR2 are SGHAT and FQNNGV. The V gene end was trimmed by 5 bases and the J gene end by 3 bases; junction bases not matched to a gene: 7. The CDR3 contains 14 residues. The V and J genes are TRBV11-2 and TRBJ2-7; 7 nucleotides match TRBD1. The sequence was collected from a woman aged 35 to 49 in good health. Sample: blood. The CDR3 DNA sequence: TGTGCCAGCAGCCCCGACAGGGTCAACTACGAGCAGTACTTC. This codes for CASSPDRVNYEQYF.